Listed here are 30 T cell receptor beta chains from one sample, sequenced in a study of T cell responses to AZD1222 COVID-19 vaccine. Assay: immunoSEQ multiplex PCR; the TCRdb copy retains only in-frame clones and omits some. The sample lists approximately 210,000 clones, about 94% occurring once. The input for sequencing was peripheral blood, taken 28 days after the second dose of the MenACWY control vaccine. These receptor sequences come from an adult who received the MenACWY meningococcal vaccine as a control.

The V call is TRBV5-1, the J call TRBJ1-1; a weak D match, TRBD1 (5 bases). Trimming removed 7 bases from V and 0 bases from J, with 19 bases in between. The CDR3 has 16 residues. Germline V gives CDR1 SGHRS, CDR2 YFSETQ. The CDR3 sequence is CASFPLETALNTEAFF. Here the CDR3 DNA reads TGCGCCAGCTTTCCCCTCGAGACAGCTTTGAACACTGAAGCTTTCTTT.

The CDR3 is CASRNLRDSNSPLHF. In nucleotides, the CDR3 is TGTGCCAGCAGAAACCTCCGGGACAGCAATTCACCCCTCCACTTT. V gene TRBV11-2 combines with J gene TRBJ1-6; 7 nucleotides agree with TRBD1. The CDR3 is 15 residues long. CDR1 and CDR2 from the germline V gene are SGHAT and FQNNGV. Losses at the gene ends were 6 bases for V and 7 bases for J; bases not matched to a gene: 9.

This clone was recorded only once. The junction differs from germline at one of its ends, possibly a read error. This rearrangement joins TRBV7-2 to TRBJ2-7; 8 bases are shared with TRBD2. The CDR3 has 14 residues. Germline loops: CDR1 SGHTA, CDR2 FQGNSA. The CDR3 nucleotides read TGTGCCGGCAGCTTAAATAGCGGGGCCTACGAGCAGTACTTC. This gives the protein CAGSLNSGAYEQYF.

The V and J genes are TRBV5-1 and TRBJ2-7; TRBD2 matches 10 bases. Germline assignment: CDR1 SGHRS and CDR2 YFSETQ. The CDR3 covers 16 residues. J was trimmed by 6 bases and V by 7 bases; bases with no gene match: 16. Here the CDR3 reads CASVTGASGRWCEQYF. CDR3 coding DNA: TGCGCCAGCGTTACAGGGGCTAGCGGGAGATGGTGCGAGCAGTACTTC.

This clone was seen once. J is TRBJ1-2 and V is TRBV5-5; D uncertain. Trimming cost V 1 base and J 2 bases, with 12 bases left between them. Germline-derived CDR1 and CDR2 are SGHKS and YYEKEE (reference sequence). The CDR3 loop spans 15 amino acids. The CDR3 loop is CASSLRGRPNYGYTF. The CDR3 coding sequence is TGTGCCAGCAGCTTGCGTGGCAGGCCGAACTATGGCTACACCTTC. The full variable domain, in which reference TRBV5-5 and TRBJ1-2 provide the parts outside the CDR3, is DAGVTQSPTHLIKTRGQQVTLRCSPISGHKSVSWYQQVLGQGPQFIFQYYEKEERGRGNFPDRFSARQFPNYSSELNVNALLLGDSALYLCASSLRGRPNYGYTFGSGTRLTVV.

This chain joins TRBV30 and TRBJ1-4; D call uncertain. The germline V gene encodes CDR1 GTSNPN and CDR2 SVGIG (reference sequence). CDR3 size: 12 residues. Trimming took off 0 bases at V and 12 bases at J, with 11 bases between the two ends. The CDR3 loop reads CAWSVGVRQLFF. The CDR3 DNA reads TGTGCCTGGAGTGTGGGAGTCCGGCAACTGTTTTTT.

CDR3 sequence (DNA): TGTGCCAGTAGGGGTCTTGGGACAGGGCTCCACGAGCAGTACTTC. Translating gives CASRGLGTGLHEQYF. The gene calls are TRBV19 and TRBJ2-7, with 9 bases aligning to TRBD1. With V trimmed by 6 bases and J by 5 bases, 11 bases remained unmatched. The CDR3 extends over 15 amino acids. CDR1 LNHDA and CDR2 SQIVND come from the germline V gene (reference sequence).

The chain joins TRBV25-1 to TRBJ2-7, with TRBD2 as a possible D gene (5 bases). CDR1 is MGHDK, CDR2 SYGVNS, per germline. Trimming cost V 4 bases and J 7 bases, with 11 bases left between them. CDR3 length: 12 residues. The CDR3 DNA sequence: TGTGCCAGCAGTGCCGGGGTGGGTGAGCAGTACTTC. Translated, it gives CASSAGVGEQYF.

V and J are TRBV15 and TRBJ1-2, with 7 bases fitting TRBD1. J was trimmed by 3 bases and V by 1 base; bases with no gene match: 8. Germline V lookup: CDR1 LNHNV, CDR2 YYDKDF (reference sequence). The CDR3 loop spans 16 amino acids. CDR3 bases: TGTGCCACCAGCAGAGCCAGGGGGGGATTGGACTATGGCTACACCTTC. Amino acid sequence: CATSRARGGLDYGYTF.

This rearrangement joins TRBV5-1 to TRBJ2-7, with 12 bases lining up with TRBD1. The CDR3 spans 14 residues. The trim removed 2 bases at V and 6 bases at J, leaving 3 bases unmatched. The V gene's germline CDR1 is SGHRS and CDR2 YFSETQ. Written as DNA, the CDR3 is TGCGCCAGCAGCTTAGGGACAGGGGGCCTCGAGCAGTACTTC. Its protein is CASSLGTGGLEQYF.

The chain joins TRBV28 to TRBJ1-5, with no clear D. This CDR3 has 14 residues. Germline values: CDR1 MDHEN, CDR2 SYDVKM. Trimming pared 7 bases from V and 0 bases from J, leaving 10 bases between. Written as DNA, the CDR3 is TGTGCCAGCAATCACCCCCATAGCAATCAGCCCCAGCATTTT. Translated: CASNHPHSNQPQHF. The whole variable domain, remainder taken from reference TRBV28 and TRBJ1-5, is DVKVTQSSRYLVKRTGEKVFLECVQDMDHENMFWYRQDPGLGLRLIYFSYDVKMKEKGDIPEGYSVSREKKERFSLILESASTNQTSMYLCASNHPHSNQPQHFGDGTRLSIL.

This clone was counted once. The chain recombines TRBV27 with TRBJ1-2; D is unclear. V shed 7 bases and J shed 6 bases, with 15 bases lying between them. Germline V gene data show CDR1 as MNHEY and CDR2 as SMNVEV (reference sequence). The CDR3 has 13 amino acids. CDR3 protein: CASTTRGRDGYTF. CDR3 sequence (DNA): TGTGCCAGCACAACCAGAGGGCGGGATGGCTACACCTTC.

This sequence joins TRBV3-1 (or the pseudogene TRBV3-2) and TRBJ1-1, with D possibly TRBD1 on 5 matching bases. This CDR3 region has 17 residues. V was clipped by 0 bases and J by 0 bases, with 14 bases between them. Per the germline V gene, CDR1 is LGHDT and CDR2 is YNNKEL (reference sequence). The CDR3 region is CASSQDVVTGLNTEAFF. The CDR3 nucleotides read TGTGCCAGCAGCCAAGATGTGGTTACAGGCCTGAACACTGAAGCTTTCTTT.

Here the CDR3 DNA reads TGTGCCTGGAGCATATACTCTGGAAACACCATATATTTT. Encoded protein: CAWSIYSGNTIYF. The chain carries TRBV30 and TRBJ1-3, with D hard to call. Trimming pared 3 bases from V and 0 bases from J, leaving 6 bases between. Germline V CDR1 and CDR2: GTSNPN, SVGIG (reference sequence). This CDR3 contains 13 residues.

V usage is TRBV5-4 and J usage is TRBJ1-6; weak D call: TRBD1 (5 bases). Looked up from germline, CDR1 is SGHNT and CDR2 is YYREEE (reference sequence). V was shortened by 1 base and J by 5 bases, with 16 bases between the two germline ends. The CDR3 contains 17 residues. The CDR3 sequence: CASSLFWAGKDNSPLHF. The CDR3 coding sequence is TGTGCCAGCAGCTTGTTTTGGGCAGGGAAGGATAATTCACCCCTCCACTTT.

The gene calls are TRBV28 and TRBJ2-7, with TRBD2 identical over 9 bases. In germline, CDR1 is MDHEN, CDR2 SYDVKM. V was pared by 3 bases and J by 0 bases, with 6 bases of the junction left unmatched. The CDR3 is 16 amino acids. The DNA of the CDR3 is TGTGCCAGCAGTTTTCGGCTAGCGGGGCCCTCCTACGAGCAGTACTTC. This codes for CASSFRLAGPSYEQYF.

The chain uses TRBV19 and TRBJ1-1, with TRBD1 as a possible D gene (5 bases). V gave up 5 bases and J gave up 4 bases, with 11 bases separating them. This CDR3 has 13 residues. Germline V gene sequence: CDR1 LNHDA, CDR2 SQIVND (reference sequence). The CDR3 DNA reads TGTGCCAGTAGTGTTCAGAGGGGCACTGAAGCTTTCTTT. It specifies CASSVQRGTEAFF. The variable domain in full, completed from reference TRBV19 and TRBJ1-1, reads DGGITQSPKYLFRKEGQNVTLSCEQNLNHDAMYWYRQDPGQGLRLIYYSQIVNDFQKGDIAEGYSVSREKKESFPLTVTSAQKNPTAFYLCASSVQRGTEAFFGQGTRLTVV.

The chain links TRBV4-3 to TRBJ2-7, with TRBD1 as a possible D gene (5 bases). The germline V gene encodes CDR1 LGHNA and CDR2 YSLEER. The CDR3 length is 16 residues. Trimming stripped 1 base from V and 5 bases from J, with 18 bases between. CDR3: CASSQGLGLDVDEQYF. DNA for the CDR3: TGCGCCAGCAGCCAAGGCTTGGGGCTCGATGTCGACGAGCAGTACTTC.

The rearrangement joins TRBV21-1 to TRBJ2-7; TRBD1 is the table's D call, not checked against the DNA. TRBV21-1 is reported as a pseudogene. The CDR3 is made up of 16 amino acids. As DNA, the CDR3 is TGTGCCAGCATCTGCGGCACAACAGGGGAAACCTACGAGCAGTACTTC. Its translation: CASICGTTGETYEQYF.

This clone was counted a few times. V usage is TRBV6-1 and J usage is TRBJ1-1, with D tentatively TRBD1 (5 bases). V lost 3 bases and J lost 4, with 15 bases in between. The CDR3 covers 15 residues. Germline loops: CDR1 MNHNS, CDR2 SASEGT. CDR3 residues: CASSDRTSGGTEAFF. In nucleotides, the CDR3 is TGTGCCAGCAGTGACCGTACATCTGGGGGCACTGAAGCTTTCTTT.

The chain joins TRBV24-1 to TRBJ2-7, with 10 bases identical to TRBD2. The CDR3 is 19 residues long. Trimming at V came to 12 bases and at J to 3 bases, leaving 25 bases not matched to a gene. CDR1 is KGHDR and CDR2 is SFDVKD in the germline V gene. Here the CDR3 DNA reads TGTGCCCTGTTGATTGATGGGGGGAAGGTACTAGCGGGATACTACGAGCAGTACTTC. This codes for CALLIDGGKVLAGYYEQYF.

This chain joins TRBV6-2 or TRBV6-3 and TRBJ2-7; TRBD1 aligns across 9 bases. CDR1 MNHEY and CDR2 SVGEGT come from the germline V gene. Trimming removed 0 bases from V and 5 bases from J; junction bases left unmatched: 8. The CDR3 is 16 residues long. CDR3 sequence reads: CASSYSKGQGSHEQYF. CDR3 DNA: TGTGCCAGCAGTTACTCGAAGGGACAGGGCAGCCACGAGCAGTACTTC.

V is TRBV30 and J is TRBJ2-5; D remains ambiguous. Trimming took off 0 bases at V and 1 base at J, with 9 bases between the two ends. The CDR3 is 14 residues long. Germline CDR1 GTSNPN, CDR2 SVGIG (reference sequence). The CDR3: CAWSVAGAQETQYF. CDR3 bases: TGTGCCTGGAGTGTTGCAGGCGCCCAAGAGACCCAGTACTTC. The entire variable domain, with the rest obtained from reference TRBV30 and TRBJ2-5, is as follows: SQTIHQWPATLVQPVGSPLSLECTVEGTSNPNLYWYRQAAGRGLQLLFYSVGIGQISSEVPQNLSASRPQDRQFILSSKKLLLSDSGFYLCAWSVAGAQETQYFGPGTRLLVL.

J is TRBJ2-7 and V is TRBV5-5; possibly TRBD1 for D (5 bases). CDR3 length: 12 amino acids. CDR1 is SGHKS and CDR2 is YYEKEE in the germline V gene (reference sequence). Trimming pared 5 bases from V and 5 bases from J, leaving 11 bases between. The CDR3 here is CASSPEGDEQYF. The CDR3 DNA reads as TGTGCCAGCAGTCCTGAAGGGGACGAGCAGTACTTC.

This clone occurred once. This chain connects TRBV18 to TRBJ1-4; no firm D call. The CDR3 spans 14 residues. CDR1 is KGHSH and CDR2 is LQKENI in the germline V gene. Trimming removed 8 bases at V and 2 bases at J, with 12 bases between. In DNA, the CDR3 is TGTGCCAGCCGGGCGGGGTCGACTAATGAAAAACTGTTTTTT. Protein product: CASRAGSTNEKLFF. Full variable domain (rest looked up from reference TRBV18 and TRBJ1-4): NAGVMQNPRHLVRRRGQEARLRCSPMKGHSHVYWYRQLPEEGLKFMVYLQKENIIDESGMPKERFSAEFPKEGPSILRIQQVVRGDSAAYFCASRAGSTNEKLFFGSGTQLSVL.

This clone was counted a single time. The genes are TRBV7-6 and TRBJ2-2; D is undetermined. This CDR3 is built from 11 residues. Germline values: CDR1 SGHVS, CDR2 FNYEAQ. Between the trimmed V and J ends, which lost 5 bases and 5 bases, there was a span of 3 bases. The CDR3 sequence: CASSATGELFF. Here the CDR3 DNA reads TGTGCCAGCAGCGCTACCGGGGAGCTGTTTTTT.

The chain joins TRBV28 to TRBJ2-3; 10 bases agree with TRBD1. The trim removed 1 base at V and 4 bases at J, leaving 5 bases unmatched. The CDR3 loop spans 16 amino acids. Germline loops: CDR1 MDHEN, CDR2 SYDVKM. The CDR3 region is CASSLSGQGKADTQYF. The CDR3 DNA reads TGTGCCAGCAGTTTATCGGGACAGGGGAAAGCAGATACGCAGTATTTT.

This sequence joins TRBV5-8 and TRBJ2-7, with TRBD2 as a possible D gene (5 bases). The germline V and J ends were trimmed by 4 bases and 6 bases, with 14 bases remaining between them. The CDR3 extends over 13 amino acids. Germline values: CDR1 SGHTS, CDR2 YDEGEE. As DNA, the CDR3 is TGTGCCAGCAGCCTGCTTCGGGGTACCGAGCAGTACTTC. Translation: CASSLLRGTEQYF.

The chain uses TRBV3-1 (or the pseudogene TRBV3-2) and TRBJ1-2, with 9 bases that match TRBD1. The CDR3 length is 14 residues. CDR1 and CDR2 from the germline V gene are LGHDT and YNNKEL (reference sequence). Losses at the gene ends were 4 bases for V and 5 bases for J; bases not matched to a gene: 5. CDR3 protein: CASSPGTGYYGYTF. CDR3 DNA sequence: TGTGCCAGCAGCCCTGGGACAGGGTATTATGGCTACACCTTC.

The rearrangement links TRBV5-1 to TRBJ2-5; TRBD1 agrees at 11 bases. V was clipped by 0 bases and J by 3 bases; unmatched bases: 1. The CDR3 is 15 amino acids. In germline, CDR1 is SGHRS, CDR2 YFSETQ. The CDR3 DNA reads as TGCGCCAGCAGCTTGGGGACAGGGGGCGAAGAGACCCAGTACTTC. Translation gives CASSLGTGGEETQYF.